These 8 T cell receptor beta chains originate from one sample sequenced in a study of OX40 agonist ivuxolimab in advanced cancers. Profiled with immunoSEQ multiplex PCR; TCRdb holds only in-frame clones, not every one. In the table there are about 36,000 clones, around 77% of which are singletons. The specimen was CD4+ or CD8+ T cells sorted from blood, collected in a trial of the OX40 agonist ivuxolimab. Every receptor here comes from an adult with an advanced solid tumor such as melanoma, head and neck, liver or kidney cancer.

Judged by abundance, this clone is medium-sized. This chain uses TRBV6-6 with TRBJ1-6; a possible D gene is TRBD1 (5 bases). The length of the CDR3 is 14 residues. The V end lost 6 bases, the J end lost 14 bases, and 20 bases lay between the germline ends. In germline, CDR1 is MNHNY, CDR2 SVGAGI (reference sequence). CDR3: CASSEPTGSGALHF. CDR3 bases: TGTGCCAGCAGCGAACCGACTGGGTCGGGGGCCCTCCACTTT.

The V call is TRBV7-9, the J call TRBJ1-1; 7 bases agree with TRBD1. The V gene end was trimmed by 5 bases and the J gene end by 7 bases; junction bases not matched to a gene: 4. CDR3 size: 12 residues. The germline CDR1 and CDR2 sequences are SEHNR and FQNEAQ (reference sequence). CDR3 sequence: CASSPGGVEAFF. In DNA, the CDR3 is TGTGCCAGCAGCCCAGGGGGGGTTGAAGCTTTCTTT.

The rearrangement links TRBV28 to TRBJ2-7; TRBD2 aligns across 7 bases. The CDR3 spans 16 residues. V trimming: 8 bases; J trimming: 0 bases; junction bases outside the gene matches: 13. Looked up from germline, CDR1 is MDHEN and CDR2 is SYDVKM. The CDR3 nucleotides are TGTGCCAGCTCAACGGGAGGCGAATTAAGCTCCTACGAGCAGTACTTC. Translated, it gives CASSTGGELSSYEQYF.

This clone has only a few counts. The V gene is TRBV9, the J gene TRBJ2-3; either TRBD1 or TRBD2 may supply D (5 bases each). CDR3 length: 16 amino acids. In germline, CDR1 is SGDLS, CDR2 YYNGEE. V dropped 4 bases and J dropped 2 bases, with 17 bases sitting between them. DNA for the CDR3: TGTGCCAGCAGCCCCCCCCGGGACCCCGCCACAGATACGCAGTATTTT. It yields the protein CASSPPRDPATDTQYF.

The chain combines TRBV9 with TRBJ1-1; weak D call: TRBD1 (5 bases). This CDR3 region has 14 residues. CDR1 and CDR2 from the germline V gene are SGDLS and YYNGEE. With 0 bases removed from V and 4 bases from J, the gap between germline ends came to 10 bases. The CDR3 sequence is CASSVAGGGTEAFF. CDR3 in DNA: TGTGCCAGCAGCGTAGCTGGGGGGGGCACTGAAGCTTTCTTT.

The genes are TRBV27 and TRBJ2-5; 10 nucleotides line up with TRBD2. V dropped 3 bases and J dropped 5; count of bases not matched to a gene: 6. From germline, CDR1 is MNHEY and CDR2 SMNVEV (reference sequence). The CDR3 extends over 15 amino acids. CDR3 in amino acids: CASSLTAGGPETQYF. The DNA of the CDR3 is TGTGCCAGCAGTTTGACAGCGGGGGGGCCTGAGACCCAGTACTTC.

In its sample, this clone was seen once. The chain carries TRBV29-1 and TRBJ2-7; TRBD1 is a possible D gene (6 bases). Germline CDR1 SQVTM, CDR2 ANQGSEA. V dropped 2 bases and J dropped 3 bases, with 17 bases sitting between them. The CDR3 extends over 15 amino acids. CDR3 sequence: CSVESRLGGDYEQYF. In nucleotides, the CDR3 is TGCAGCGTTGAAAGTCGCTTAGGGGGTGACTACGAGCAGTACTTC.

The table lists this clone with a count of one. V is TRBV5-6 and J is TRBJ2-5, with 14 positions matching TRBD2. V lost 3 bases to trimming and J lost 5 bases; unmatched junction nucleotides: 3. The length of the CDR3 is 15 residues. Germline CDR1 reads SGHDT; CDR2 reads YYEEEE. Written as DNA, the CDR3 is TGTGCCAGCAGCTGGAGGACTAGCGGGGGGGAGACCCAGTACTTC. It specifies CASSWRTSGGETQYF. Complete variable domain (other parts from reference TRBV5-6 and TRBJ2-5): DAGVTQSPTHLIKTRGQQVTLRCSPKSGHDTVSWYQQALGQGPQFIFQYYEEEERQRGNFPDRFSGHQFPNYSSELNVNALLLGDSALYLCASSWRTSGGETQYFGPGTRLLVL.